This passage covers 27 T cell receptor delta chains from one sample sequenced in a study of Vδ1+ human thymocytes. Points from the study as a whole: In the thymus, TRG and TRD repertoires looked highly polyclonal with Gaussian CDR3 lengths.

Extracted RNA was reverse transcribed into cDNA. CDR3 amplicons came from multiplex PCR with pooled V-gene forward and constant-region reverse primers. TCRdb re-processed the multiplex PCR reads via CATT. The repertoire holds 80,000 or so delta-chain clones, with around 32% as singletons. No antigen has been assigned to these receptors. Material for sequencing was Vdelta1+ gamma-delta thymocytes from the thymus. As for subset: FACS-sorted CD3+ TCRalphabeta- TCRVdelta1+ TCRVdelta2- thymocytes. The receptor source for this set is a boy in the first two years of life who had congenital heart surgery.

There are a few counts of this clone. The V call is TRDV2, the J call TRDJ1; D is perhaps TRDD3 (10 bases). CDR3 length: 23 residues. Per germline, CDR1 GEAIGNYY and CDR2 EKD. The V end was cut by 3 bases, the J end by 3 bases, with 40 bases between. The CDR3 sequence: CACDRLPTCTGGCKPPFADKLIF. The CDR3 bases are TGTGCCTGTGACCGCCTTCCTACCTGTACTGGGGGATGCAAACCACCATTTGCCGATAAACTCATCTTT.

This chain uses TRDV1 with TRDJ1, with 7 bases that match TRDD2. Germline CDR1 is TSWWSYY and CDR2 is QGS. J gave up 0 bases and V 6 bases, and 16 bases lay outside the gene matches. The CDR3 loop spans 18 amino acids. CDR3 DNA sequence: TGTGCTCTTGGACTCGGAGGGGGCCTTCCTCAGTACACCGATAAACTCATCTTT. This encodes CALGLGGGLPQYTDKLIF.

The rearrangement joins TRDV1 to TRDJ1; TRDD3 is a possible D gene (5 bases). Trimming took off 0 bases at V and 5 bases at J, with 34 bases between the two ends. Germline assignment: CDR1 TSWWSYY and CDR2 QGS. This CDR3 has 22 amino acids. Here the CDR3 reads CALGELETSGPWHGDPQDKLIF. The CDR3 nucleotides read TGTGCTCTTGGGGAACTAGAGACTAGTGGGCCCTGGCACGGGGACCCCCAGGATAAACTCATCTTT.

The V gene is TRDV1, the J gene TRDJ1; 8 nucleotides line up with TRDD3. The CDR3 consists of 16 residues. CDR1 is TSWWSYY and CDR2 is QGS in the germline V gene. V shed 1 base, J shed 2 bases, and the junction held 6 bases outside the gene matches. CDR3 DNA: TGTGCTCTTGGGGAACGCCTGGGGGAAGGAACCGATAAACTCATCTTT. It translates to CALGERLGEGTDKLIF.

Only a few counts were recorded for this clone. J is TRDJ1 and V is TRDV1; D possibly corresponds to TRDD2 (6 bases). Trimming cost V 1 base and J 5 bases, with 32 bases left between them. The CDR3 is 21 residues long. Germline V gene lookup returns CDR1 TSWWSYY and CDR2 QGS. CDR3 DNA: TGTGCTCTTGGGGAACCCCCTCTCCTACGTCTCCCGTACACCGCAGGTGATAAACTCATCTTT. It encodes CALGEPPLLRLPYTAGDKLIF.

V usage is TRDV1 and J usage is TRDJ1; possibly TRDD3 for D (5 bases). Germline assignment: CDR1 TSWWSYY and CDR2 QGS. CDR3 length equals 12 residues. The V gene lost 11 bases and the J gene lost 4 bases, with 14 bases spanning the gap. The CDR3 loop reads CASGENDDKLIF. The CDR3 bases are TGTGCTAGTGGGGAAAATGACGATAAACTCATCTTT.

This clone was seen more than once but under ten times. V is TRDV1 and J is TRDJ1; D ambiguous. The CDR3 covers 16 residues. The germline gives CDR1 TSWWSYY, CDR2 QGS. V gave up 4 bases and J gave up 3 bases, with 18 bases separating them. CDR3 bases: TGTGCTCTTGGGGGTCCGGGCCCCAACGTCTCCGATAAACTCATCTTT. Residues: CALGGPGPNVSDKLIF.

This clone appeared a few times. This sequence joins TRDV2 and TRDJ1; TRDD3 agrees at 11 bases. With 0 bases clipped from V and 5 bases from J, the junction kept 13 bases outside the gene matches. The CDR3 contains 18 residues. Per the germline V gene, CDR1 is GEAIGNYY and CDR2 is EKD. The CDR3 loop reads CACDTWRAGGYKGDKLIF. Here the CDR3 DNA reads TGTGCCTGTGACACCTGGAGAGCTGGGGGATACAAGGGGGATAAACTCATCTTT.

The gene calls are TRDV1 and TRDJ1; weak D call: TRDD3 (5 bases). Deletions cut 0 bases from V and 4 bases from J, with 24 bases between. CDR1 is TSWWSYY and CDR2 is QGS in the germline V gene. This CDR3 comprises 19 residues. CDR3 amino acids: CALGELGWVFTGNIDKLIF. In DNA, the CDR3 is TGTGCTCTTGGGGAACTAGGCTGGGTCTTCACGGGGAACATCGATAAACTCATCTTT.

This clone has only a few counts. The gene calls are TRDV1 and TRDJ1, with 12 bases fitting TRDD3. The V gene's germline CDR1 is TSWWSYY and CDR2 QGS. The CDR3 consists of 23 residues. The ends lost 0 bases at V and 3 bases at J; junction bases unmatched: 23. CDR3 loop: CALGELPFAHPPHWGIPADKLIF. The DNA of the CDR3 is TGTGCTCTTGGGGAACTGCCCTTCGCCCATCCACCCCACTGGGGGATACCAGCCGATAAACTCATCTTT.

This clone was seen a handful of times. This chain joins TRDV1 and TRDJ1, with D possibly matching TRDD3 (5 bases). The length of the CDR3 is 19 residues. V was clipped by 0 bases and J by 1 base, with 21 bases between them. Germline CDR1 is TSWWSYY and CDR2 is QGS. CDR3 loop: CALGELRLTDLWGTDKLIF. The CDR3, as DNA: TGTGCTCTTGGGGAACTCAGGCTAACCGACTTGTGGGGCACCGATAAACTCATCTTT.

This clone came up a few times. The chain joins TRDV1 to TRDJ1, with TRDD3 matching over 12 bases. This CDR3 has 24 residues. J was trimmed by 0 bases and V by 2 bases; bases with no gene match: 25. The germline V gene encodes CDR1 TSWWSYY and CDR2 QGS. This chain's CDR3 is CALGETNPSYWGIHTGVYTDKLIF. Written as DNA, the CDR3 is TGTGCTCTTGGGGAAACCAACCCTTCCTACTGGGGGATACACACCGGGGTCTACACCGATAAACTCATCTTT.

Remarks on this clone: A junction boundary mismatches the germline segment, possibly from a read error. The chain joins TRDV2 to TRDJ1; TRDD3 matches 8 bases. CDR3 length: 17 residues. The germline gives CDR1 GEAIGNYY, CDR2 EKD. Here the CDR3 DNA reads TGTGCCTGTGCCACCGGCAAGGTGGGGGATTACACCGATAAACTCATCTTT. Encoded protein: CACATGKVGDYTDKLIF.

The rearrangement links TRDV1 to TRDJ1; D unclear. This CDR3 comprises 19 residues. The V and J ends lost 2 bases and 0 bases respectively, with 22 bases between them. Germline V CDR1 and CDR2: TSWWSYY, QGS. The CDR3 region is CALGEGGPHALMYTDKLIF. The CDR3 nucleotides read TGTGCTCTTGGGGAAGGCGGACCACACGCTCTTATGTACACCGATAAACTCATCTTT.

The V gene is TRDV2, the J gene TRDJ1; D remains unclear. The CDR3 is made up of 15 amino acids. The V gene lost 1 base and the J gene lost 9 bases, with 20 bases spanning the gap. The germline V gene has CDR1 GEAIGNYY and CDR2 EKD. DNA for the CDR3: TGTGCCTGTGACACGGTCAGACTAGGGTGGCTTCAACTCATCTTT. Translation: CACDTVRLGWLQLIF.

As regards this clone: Other DNA sequences in the same sample also yield this CDR3. The chain recombines TRDV1 with TRDJ1; 8 bases line up with TRDD3. The CDR3 is made up of 17 amino acids. Trimming cost V 0 bases and J 7 bases; bases outside gene matches: 13. CDR1 TSWWSYY and CDR2 QGS come from the germline V gene. CDR3 bases: TGTGCTCTTGGGGAACTTGCGGGGATACCGCTACTCGGTAAACTCATCTTT. Translating it yields CALGELAGIPLLGKLIF.

In its sample, this clone was seen a few times. V is TRDV1 and J is TRDJ1, with 13 bases fitting TRDD3. The germline CDR1 and CDR2 sequences are TSWWSYY and QGS. The CDR3 loop spans 21 amino acids. V shed 0 bases and J 0 bases; nucleotides not matched to a gene: 13. The DNA for the CDR3 is TGTGCTCTTGGGGAACTCCCCCGGACTGGGGGATACGGGGCGGACACCGATAAACTCATCTTT. It is translated as CALGELPRTGGYGADTDKLIF.

This clone was detected only a few times. The rearrangement uses TRDV1 and TRDJ1; possibly TRDD1 or TRDD2 for D (6 bases each). V gave up 5 bases and J gave up 4 bases, with 35 bases separating them. CDR1 is TSWWSYY and CDR2 is QGS in the germline V gene. The CDR3 runs 21 residues. The CDR3 coding sequence is TGTGCTCTTGGGTCGCCCCCCTTCCAGGACATCTCAGGATGGAAATACGATAAACTCATCTTT. Residues: CALGSPPFQDISGWKYDKLIF.

The chain joins TRDV1 to TRDJ1; 11 positions agree with TRDD3. Germline CDR1 reads TSWWSYY; CDR2 reads QGS. With V trimmed by 1 base and J by 7 bases, 20 bases remained unmatched. The CDR3 is made up of 20 amino acids. The CDR3 coding sequence is TGTGCTCTTGGGGAACCTTCCCCGCGGTTCTGGGGGATACTGTGCCTTAAACTCATCTTT. The encoded protein is CALGEPSPRFWGILCLKLIF.

This clone was counted only a few times. The genes are TRDV1 and TRDJ1, with 7 nucleotides matching TRDD3. The CDR3 spans 18 residues. Germline V gene lookup returns CDR1 TSWWSYY and CDR2 QGS. V shed 1 base and J 0 bases; nucleotides not matched to a gene: 11. CDR3 in amino acids: CALGEPPRLGFYTDKLIF. In nucleotides, the CDR3 is TGTGCTCTTGGGGAACCCCCTAGACTGGGGTTCTACACCGATAAACTCATCTTT.

This clone was picked up a small number of times. V is TRDV1 and J is TRDJ1; D is unresolved. There are 12 residues in the CDR3. In germline, CDR1 is TSWWSYY, CDR2 QGS. V was pared by 4 bases and J by 3 bases, with 6 bases between. The CDR3 sequence is CALGVRPDKLIF. The DNA for the CDR3 is TGTGCTCTTGGGGTTAGGCCCGATAAACTCATCTTT.

The rearrangement uses TRDV1 and TRDJ1; TRDD2 is a possible D gene (5 bases). V lost 2 bases, J lost 4 bases, and 14 bases lay in between. Germline V lookup: CDR1 TSWWSYY, CDR2 QGS. The CDR3 spans 15 residues. The CDR3 sequence is CALGEGASPCDKLIF. CDR3 coding DNA: TGTGCTCTTGGGGAAGGGGCTTCCCCGTGCGATAAACTCATCTTT.

This clone came up a few times. This sequence joins TRDV1 and TRDJ1; 10 bases fit TRDD3. Germline-derived CDR1 and CDR2 are TSWWSYY and QGS. This CDR3 comprises 25 residues. The V gene end was trimmed by 0 bases and the J gene end by 2 bases; junction bases not matched to a gene: 30. The CDR3: CALGELIKTFLLSPYWGMKTDKLIF. CDR3 DNA: TGTGCTCTTGGGGAACTAATTAAGACATTCCTACTGTCGCCTTACTGGGGGATGAAGACCGATAAACTCATCTTT.

The chain is built from TRDV1 and TRDJ1, with 9 bases that match TRDD3. This CDR3 has 18 amino acids. Germline assignment: CDR1 TSWWSYY and CDR2 QGS. V was pared by 1 base and J by 3 bases, with 12 bases of the junction left unmatched. CDR3 loop: CALGEPSPPTGGPDKLIF. The DNA for the CDR3 is TGTGCTCTTGGGGAACCATCCCCCCCTACTGGGGGACCCGATAAACTCATCTTT.

This chain links TRDV2 with TRDJ1, with 10 bases matching TRDD3. Germline values: CDR1 GEAIGNYY, CDR2 EKD. The length of the CDR3 is 14 residues. V dropped 3 bases and J dropped 2; count of bases not matched to a gene: 2. This CDR3 is CACDAWGITDKLIF. The CDR3 nucleotides are TGTGCCTGTGACGCCTGGGGGATAACCGATAAACTCATCTTT.

This chain connects TRDV1 to TRDJ1; the match to TRDD3 covers 9 bases. CDR1 TSWWSYY and CDR2 QGS come from the germline V gene. V gave up 2 bases and J gave up 0 bases; unmatched junction bases: 10. The CDR3 totals 18 residues. Written as DNA, the CDR3 is TGTGCTCTTGGGGAAGCCCACGTCTGGGGGATTCACACCGATAAACTCATCTTT. It yields the protein CALGEAHVWGIHTDKLIF.

This clone was seen a few times. The rearrangement joins TRDV1 to TRDJ1; TRDD3 aligns across 11 bases. This CDR3 has 23 residues. The V and J ends lost 2 bases and 7 bases, in that order; junction bases with no gene match: 30. Germline-derived CDR1 and CDR2 are TSWWSYY and QGS. The CDR3 DNA reads TGTGCTCTTGGGGAATGGGGGGAACCTTCCTACCCTGACACATTGGGGGATACGGCTAAACTCATCTTT. Its translation is CALGEWGEPSYPDTLGDTAKLIF.